This T cell receptor (beta chain) was captured by sequencing in a study of OX40 agonist ivuxolimab in advanced cancers. Study outcomes and limitations: Dose levels from 0.1 to 3.0 mg/kg saw CD4+ and CD8+ blood T cells expand clonally by week 6.

In germline, CDR1 is SGHTA, CDR2 FQGTGA. The V and J ends lost 5 bases and 0 bases respectively, with 12 bases between them. The CDR3 covers 15 residues. Blood sampling was done at baseline, cycle 4 day 1, and cycle 7 day 1. This clone was detected once. Antigen specificity is unknown. Using immunoSEQ multiplex PCR, the repertoire was profiled, and TCRdb retains in-frame clones only, with some absent. The sample records 30,000 to 40,000 clones, approximately 90% being singletons. The clonotype was recovered from an adult with an advanced solid tumor such as melanoma, head and neck, liver or kidney cancer. The sample here was CD4+ or CD8+ T cells sorted from blood, taken in a trial of the OX40 agonist ivuxolimab. The V gene is TRBV7-3, the J gene TRBJ2-3; D may be TRBD1 (7 bases). The CDR3 DNA reads as TGTGCCAGCAGCCCAGGGGGGCCTAGCACAGATACGCAGTATTTT. Amino acids: CASSPGGPSTDTQYF. The full variable domain, its missing parts supplied by reference TRBV7-3 and TRBJ2-3, is GAGVSQTPSNKVTEKGKYVELRCDPISGHTALYWYRQSLGQGPEFLIYFQGTGAADDSGLPNDRFFAVRPEGSVSTLKIQRTERGDSAVYLCASSPGGPSTDTQYFGPGTRLTVL.